Listed below are T cell receptor beta chains from one sample, sequenced in a study of shared clonotypes between healthy human individuals. The method was immunoSEQ multiplex PCR; TCRdb's version includes in-frame clones alone and lacks a portion of them. The repertoire holds about 2 million clones, 95% seen once, with 0.13% in the top ten. What was sequenced was naive CD4+ T cells sorted from blood. Source of these receptors: a young man in good health. CDR3s leave out the opening cysteine and the closing phenylalanine or tryptophan.

length,V,CDR3
10,TRBV10-3,AVGEASTEAF
13,TRBV6-5,ASTSSGSSYNEQF
10,TRBV6-5,ATRQGNYGYT
12,TRBV11-2,ASSLEGRTDTQY
14,TRBV5-1,ASSLGGGPANEKLF
11,TRBV7-9,ASSPTGVETQY
12,TRBV18,ASSTVSSGNTIY
13,TRBV6-5,ASSSGALAKNIQY
13,TRBV9,ASSVGGAGFHEQY
14,TRBV7-9,ASSGLGITGTDTQY
12,TRBV29-1,SAKTGTDRGEQY